The 24 T cell receptor beta chains reported below all come from one sample, sequenced in a study of vaccination and CD4 T cells after COVID-19. Their cognate antigens are unknown. Once obtained from cultured CD4+ T cells, the DNA was sequenced using the Oncomine TCR Beta short-read assay. TCRdb re-called the PCR reads with MiXCR, one entry per CDR3 protein. This sample has a few thousand distinct CDR3 sequences, with 25% to 35% found just once. This sample's treatment: roughly ten-day PBMC culture with coronavirus spike peptide pools or control peptides (ViraFEST assay). From the unexposed donor, CD4+ T cells were collected ahead of the COVID-19 pandemic (2011-2018). Sequences were obtained from CD4+ T cells from blood, cultured in vitro. The receptors here all came from a human donor in good health.

By sample share, this clonotype is medium-sized. The chain is built from TRBV15 and TRBJ1-5; TRBD1 might be the D (5 bases). The V gene's germline CDR1 is LNHNV and CDR2 YYDKDF (reference sequence). The V gene lost 11 bases and the J gene lost 6 bases, with 11 bases spanning the gap. This CDR3 region has 11 residues. CDR3 sequence (DNA): TGTGCCCCCGGGCAGGGTCAGCCCCAGCATTTT. Residues: CAPGQGQPQHF.

This clonotype rates as medium-sized. The chain joins TRBV20-1 to TRBJ1-6, with TRBD1 identical over 9 bases. This CDR3 has 15 amino acids. J was trimmed by 7 bases and V by 1 base; bases with no gene match: 5. Germline CDR1 and CDR2: DFQATT and SNEGSKA (reference sequence). The CDR3 region has the DNA TGCAGTGCTAGAGCGACCGGGACAGGGAATTCACCCCTCCACTTT. It yields the protein CSARATGTGNSPLHF.

About this clonotype itself: A much larger clone lies one base from this, so it may be a read error. The chain is built from TRBV20-1 and TRBJ1-5; D ambiguous. The CDR3 is made up of 14 amino acids. The V end was cut by 6 bases, the J end by 5 bases, with 17 bases between. Germline V gene data show CDR1 as DFQATT and CDR2 as SNEGSKA (reference sequence). DNA of the CDR3: TGCAGTGCGACCCTCAATGGGTGGGATCAGCCCCAGCATTTT. Protein product: CSATLNGWDQPQHF.

The chain uses TRBV19 and TRBJ2-4; D is unclear. This CDR3 is 14 amino acids long. The germline V and J ends were trimmed by 3 bases and 0 bases, with 6 bases remaining between them. The germline CDR1 and CDR2 sequences are LNHDA and SQIVND (reference sequence). CDR3 sequence (DNA): TGTGCCAGTAGTATTACTGGAGCCAAAAACATTCAGTACTTC. Protein sequence: CASSITGAKNIQYF.

The chain links TRBV6-4 to TRBJ2-3; D uncertain. The CDR3 loop spans 13 amino acids. Germline loops: CDR1 MRHNA, CDR2 SNTAGT. V was pared by 4 bases and J by 0 bases, with 5 bases between. For the CDR3, the DNA is TGTGCCAGCAGTGCGGGTAGCACAGATACGCAGTATTTT. This encodes CASSAGSTDTQYF.

This rearrangement joins TRBV27 to TRBJ2-6; TRBD1 matches 7 bases. The germline gives CDR1 MNHEY, CDR2 SMNVEV (reference sequence). This CDR3 is 17 amino acids long. The ends lost 5 bases at V and 0 bases at J; junction bases unmatched: 7. CDR3 coding DNA: TGTGCCAGCAGTCCTCTGGACAGGAGCTCTGGGGCCAACGTCCTGACTTTC. Amino acid sequence: CASSPLDRSSGANVLTF.

This clonotype came up once. The chain combines TRBV29-1 with TRBJ1-2; D is undetermined. The CDR3 is made up of 13 amino acids. The V gene's germline CDR1 is SQVTM and CDR2 ANQGSEA. V was trimmed by 4 bases and J by 3 bases, leaving 12 bases between them. This CDR3 is CSVAHQSDYGYTF. The CDR3 nucleotides are TGCAGCGTTGCTCACCAGTCTGACTATGGCTACACCTTC.

This chain uses TRBV30 with TRBJ2-1, with D possibly matching TRBD2 (5 bases). Germline lookup yields CDR1 GTSNPN and CDR2 SVGIG (reference sequence). Trimming removed 2 bases at V and 9 bases at J, with 20 bases between. The CDR3 is made up of 15 amino acids. This chain's CDR3 is CAWSWTHLGDGEQFF. The CDR3 region has the DNA TGTGCCTGGAGTTGGACCCACCTCGGGGATGGTGAGCAGTTCTTC.

This clonotype was seen a few times. The chain carries TRBV5-4 and TRBJ2-3; 7 positions agree with TRBD1. The CDR3 has 15 residues. Germline assignment: CDR1 SGHNT and CDR2 YYREEE (reference sequence). Trimming removed 0 bases from V and 2 bases from J; junction bases left unmatched: 3. The CDR3 region has the DNA TGTGCCAGCAGCTTGGACAGGGGAATCACAGATACGCAGTATTTT. Its translation is CASSLDRGITDTQYF.

The chain uses TRBV6-1 and TRBJ1-1; TRBD1 aligns across 7 bases. J gave up 1 base and V 6 bases, and 5 bases lay outside the gene matches. There are 14 residues in the CDR3. The germline V gene has CDR1 MNHNS and CDR2 SASEGT. CDR3 residues: CASSSGQPNTEAFF. In DNA form, the CDR3 reads TGTGCCAGCAGCTCGGGACAGCCGAACACTGAAGCTTTCTTT.

The genes are TRBV14 and TRBJ1-2; TRBD1 is a possible D gene (6 bases). This CDR3 is 14 amino acids long. Germline V gene sequence: CDR1 SGHDN, CDR2 FVKESK. V was pared by 5 bases and J by 4 bases, with 14 bases between. The CDR3, as DNA: TGTGCCAGCAGCTTAAGTCAGGGGATCTATGGCTACACCTTC. Translation gives CASSLSQGIYGYTF.

The chain recombines TRBV27 with TRBJ1-6; D is ambiguous. V gave up 1 base and J gave up 1 base, with 11 bases separating them. The CDR3 loop spans 17 amino acids. Germline CDR1 reads MNHEY; CDR2 reads SMNVEV (reference sequence). DNA for the CDR3: TGTGCCAGCAGTTTATTGGACTCGAGGTCCTATAATTCACCCCTCCACTTT. Protein sequence: CASSLLDSRSYNSPLHF.

This clonotype was seen a handful of times. The V call is TRBV7-6, the J call TRBJ2-7; 12 bases fit TRBD1. The CDR3 length is 15 residues. CDR1 is SGHVS, CDR2 FNYEAQ, per germline. The J segment lost 7 bases and the V segment lost 3 bases, leaving 7 bases of the junction unmatched. CDR3 bases: TGTGCCAGCAGCTTTCCGGGACAGGGGGCGCCTGAGCAGTACTTC. This translates into CASSFPGQGAPEQYF.

This chain links TRBV20-1 with TRBJ2-1; a possible D gene is TRBD1 (5 bases). Trimming cost V 1 base and J 0 bases, with 10 bases left between them. This CDR3 region has 15 residues. Germline V lookup: CDR1 DFQATT, CDR2 SNEGSKA (reference sequence). The CDR3 bases are TGCAGTGCTAGAGGGTTAGACAGCTCCTACAATGAGCAGTTCTTC. Translation: CSARGLDSSYNEQFF.

This clonotype was picked up a small number of times. The rearrangement joins TRBV7-2 to TRBJ2-7; D gene uncertain. The V end was cut by 5 bases, the J end by 0 bases, with 14 bases between. This CDR3 comprises 15 residues. From germline, CDR1 is SGHTA and CDR2 FQGNSA. CDR3 nucleotides: TGTGCCAGCAGCCCTGGTTCCAGCCCCTCCTACGAGCAGTACTTC. Its protein product is CASSPGSSPSYEQYF. The full variable domain, in which reference TRBV7-2 and TRBJ2-7 provide the parts outside the CDR3, is GAGVSQSPSNKVTEKGKDVELRCDPISGHTALYWYRQSLGQGLEFLIYFQGNSAPDKSGLPSDRFSAERTGGSVSTLTIQRTQQEDSAVYLCASSPGSSPSYEQYFGPGTRLTVT.

This clonotype has just a few counts. J is TRBJ1-6 and V is TRBV11-2; D not resolved. The CDR3 is 13 amino acids. Germline CDR1 reads SGHAT; CDR2 reads FQNNGV. V was shortened by 5 bases and J by 6 bases, with 8 bases between the two germline ends. CDR3 protein: CASSVNSNSPLHF. Here the CDR3 DNA reads TGTGCCAGCAGCGTCAACAGTAATTCACCCCTCCACTTT.

The chain links TRBV9 to TRBJ1-1; D remains unclear. Germline V CDR1 and CDR2: SGDLS, YYNGEE. V lost 4 bases, J lost 5 bases, and 18 bases lay in between. The CDR3 loop spans 15 amino acids. The CDR3: CASSPRGARGTEAFF. CDR3 bases: TGTGCCAGCAGCCCCCGGGGAGCCAGAGGGACTGAAGCTTTCTTT. Full variable domain (outside the CDR3, taken from reference TRBV9 and TRBJ1-1): DSGVTQTPKHLITATGQRVTLRCSPRSGDLSVYWYQQSLDQGLQFLIQYYNGEERAKGNILERFSAQQFPDLHSELNLSSLELGDSALYFCASSPRGARGTEAFFGQGTRLTVV.

The rearrangement links TRBV6-5 to TRBJ1-5; D not resolved. Trimming stripped 0 bases from V and 1 base from J, with 13 bases between. From germline, CDR1 is MNHEY and CDR2 SVGAGI. This CDR3 comprises 17 residues. CDR3 coding DNA: TGTGCCAGCAGTTACTCGAACTTCGCGGGGAGCAATCAGCCCCAGCATTTT. It codes for CASSYSNFAGSNQPQHF.

J is TRBJ2-1 and V is TRBV6-1; possible D gene TRBD2, 7 bases. Per germline, CDR1 MNHNS and CDR2 SASEGT. The CDR3 length is 13 residues. The V gene lost 8 bases and the J gene lost 9 bases, with 17 bases spanning the gap. As DNA, the CDR3 is TGTGCCAGCGAGGGGGGGGGTCAGGTTGAGCAGTTCTTC. It is translated as CASEGGGQVEQFF.

The chain has TRBV27 and TRBJ2-3; 7 bases align to TRBD2. The length of the CDR3 is 14 residues. Germline V gene sequence: CDR1 MNHEY, CDR2 SMNVEV (reference sequence). J lost 3 bases, V lost 3 bases, and 3 bases had no gene match. CDR3 bases: TGTGCCAGCAGTTTGCCCGGGGGGACAGATACGCAGTATTTT. Encoded protein: CASSLPGGTDTQYF.

This clonotype is medium-sized in the sample. V usage is TRBV6-5 and J usage is TRBJ1-2; TRBD1 matches at 9 bases. CDR1 and CDR2 from the germline V gene are MNHEY and SVGAGI. This CDR3 spans 16 amino acids. V was pared by 1 base and J by 4 bases, with 7 bases of the junction left unmatched. Written as DNA, the CDR3 is TGTGCCAGCAGTTACTGGGACAGGGAATTCGGCTATGGCTACACCTTC. It encodes CASSYWDREFGYGYTF.

This chain uses TRBV6-1 with TRBJ1-1; TRBD1 might be the D (6 bases). Trimming cost V 2 bases and J 1 base, with 14 bases left between them. Germline V CDR1 and CDR2: MNHNS, SASEGT. The CDR3 covers 16 residues. The CDR3 here is CASSEMNGGPNTEAFF. The CDR3 nucleotides read TGTGCCAGCAGTGAAATGAATGGGGGCCCGAACACTGAAGCTTTCTTT.

This chain joins TRBV7-9 and TRBJ2-5; no definite D call. Germline V gives CDR1 SEHNR, CDR2 FQNEAQ (reference sequence). CDR3 length equals 13 residues. V shed 2 bases and J shed 3 bases, with 7 bases lying between them. CDR3 loop: CASSLSGEETQYF. DNA for the CDR3: TGTGCCAGCAGCTTATCTGGGGAAGAGACCCAGTACTTC. The whole variable domain, remainder taken from reference TRBV7-9 and TRBJ2-5, is DTGVSQNPRHKITKRGQNVTFRCDPISEHNRLYWYRQTLGQGPEFLTYFQNEAQLEKSRLLSDRFSAERPKGSFSTLEIQRTEQGDSAMYLCASSLSGEETQYFGPGTRLLVL.

This clonotype rates as medium-sized. V is TRBV6-1 and J is TRBJ2-5, with TRBD1 as a possible D gene (5 bases). Trimming left V 6 bases short and J 1 base short, with 12 bases between. The CDR3 runs 14 residues. The germline CDR1 and CDR2 sequences are MNHNS and SASEGT. CDR3 sequence: CASRVQGFQETQYF. The CDR3 DNA sequence: TGTGCCAGCAGGGTCCAGGGATTCCAAGAGACCCAGTACTTC.